The table lists the clone carrying this T cell receptor (beta chain) with a few counts. This record comes from a study of cytomegalovirus exposure and HLA in healthy donors. The PCR made use of 60 Vbeta and 13 Jbeta primers. Repertoires were generated with immunoSEQ multiplex PCR, while TCRdb's copy carries only in-frame clones and drops some. The table has about 160,000 clones, less than 85% seen once. Germline V gene data show CDR1 as LNHNV and CDR2 as YYDKDF (reference sequence). Trimming took off 1 base at V and 0 bases at J, with 12 bases between the two ends. CDR3 length: 17 residues. The chain uses TRBV15 and TRBJ1-4; D uncertain. The sequence was obtained from a boy aged 2 to 10 in good health and CMV-seronegative. The source material was PBMCs. CDR3 nucleotides: TGTGCCACCAGCAGAGCTTACCCGTCAGCAACTAATGAAAAACTGTTTTTT. It encodes CATSRAYPSATNEKLFF.